This T cell receptor beta chain was sequenced in a study of T cell responses to AZD1222 COVID-19 vaccine. V was pared by 2 bases and J by 5 bases, with 9 bases between. This CDR3 spans 13 amino acids. Looked up from germline, CDR1 is KGHSH and CDR2 is LQKENI. Profiling relied on immunoSEQ multiplex PCR, and the TCRdb table lists in-frame clones only, not all of them. The sample has 100,000 to 150,000 clones, just over 85% seen once. The chain is built from TRBV18 and TRBJ1-1, with D uncertain. This sequence was found in an adult in good health. The sequencing used peripheral blood, collected on day 0 of AZD1222 vaccination. The CDR3 nucleotides read TGTGCCAGCTCACCAAGTGCCGGGACTGAAGCTTTCTTT. It codes for CASSPSAGTEAFF.